This paragraph reports one T cell receptor beta chain. Antigen: not known. This entry comes from a study of cytomegalovirus exposure and HLA in healthy donors. Overall study: A prior study identified roughly 110 million unique TCR beta sequences from around 180 million T cells.

CDR1 MNHEY and CDR2 SVGAGI come from the germline V gene. Trimming removed 6 bases at V and 9 bases at J, with 16 bases between. The length of the CDR3 is 13 residues. 13 Jbeta primers and 60 Vbeta primers were used for the PCR. The assay was immunoSEQ multiplex PCR, and TCRdb's table has in-frame clones only and misses some. The table includes some 130,000 clones, around 80% detected once. Study results and limitations: Exclusion as indistinguishable affected some V segments, including TRBV6-2 and TRBV6-3. Cytomegalovirus status was reportedly diagnosed by the classifier with high sensitivity and specificity. Available immune exposure information was restricted to CMV serostatus only.

The sequencing sample was made of PBMCs. The TCR comes from a woman younger than 35 in good health and CMV-seronegative. The chain carries TRBV6-5 and TRBJ2-3; D might be TRBD1 (6 bases). The CDR3 reads CASSRQVQGTQYF. In DNA, the CDR3 is TGTGCCAGCAGCCGACAGGTTCAGGGCACGCAGTATTTT.